The present TCR beta chain was sequenced within a study of post-analysis software for immune sequencing data. In the study overall: Recorded subtypes: relapsing-remitting, secondary progressive, progressive-relapsing; some patients unannotated.

V was pared by 7 bases and J by 3 bases, with 13 bases between. The CDR3 has 13 amino acids. Germline V CDR1 and CDR2: SNHLY, FYNNEI. The TCR beta cDNA libraries contained unique molecular identifiers. From approximately 0.95 to 9.8 million T cells, hundreds of thousands of cDNA molecules were obtained. MiXCR, run by TCRdb on the PCR reads, gives a single entry per CDR3 protein. The table includes hundreds of thousands of distinct CDR3 sequences, about 60% detected once. With respect to this clonotype: Antigen: not known.

Findings and caveats of the study: There were five TRBV segments more frequent in patients than controls, and TRBV5-6, TRBV5-1 and TRBV20-1 were among them. Clustering by F measure revealed strong co-clustering among samples prepared together in one batch. For normalized Chao1 diversity, multiple sclerosis patients scored significantly lower than controls did.

Sequencing was performed on blood. The source of this sequence is a girl aged 2 to 10 with multiple sclerosis. The chain carries TRBV2 and TRBJ2-7, with D perhaps TRBD1 (6 bases). The CDR3 DNA sequence: TGTGCCAGCAAGGGGGACCCCGGCTACGAGCAGTACTTC. It encodes CASKGDPGYEQYF.